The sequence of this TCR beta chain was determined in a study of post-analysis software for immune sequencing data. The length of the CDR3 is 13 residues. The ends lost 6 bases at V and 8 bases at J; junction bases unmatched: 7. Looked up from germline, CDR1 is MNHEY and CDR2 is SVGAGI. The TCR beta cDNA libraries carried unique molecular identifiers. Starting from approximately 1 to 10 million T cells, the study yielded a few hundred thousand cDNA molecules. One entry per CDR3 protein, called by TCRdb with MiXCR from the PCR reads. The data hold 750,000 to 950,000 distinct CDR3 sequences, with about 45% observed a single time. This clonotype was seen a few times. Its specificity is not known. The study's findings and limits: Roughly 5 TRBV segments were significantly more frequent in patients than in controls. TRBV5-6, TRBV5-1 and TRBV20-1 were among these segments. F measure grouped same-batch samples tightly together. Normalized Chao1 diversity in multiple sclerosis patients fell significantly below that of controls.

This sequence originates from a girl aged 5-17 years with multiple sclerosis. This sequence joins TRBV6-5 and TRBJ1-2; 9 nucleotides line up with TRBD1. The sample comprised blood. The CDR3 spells CASRKQGAGGYTF. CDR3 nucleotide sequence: TGTGCCAGCAGAAAACAGGGGGCGGGCGGCTACACCTTC.